This passage covers 14 T cell receptor beta chains from one sample sequenced in a study of beta chain features in type 1 diabetes. The investigators reverse transcribed all of the isolated RNA, so they sequenced expressed TCRB transcripts. Assay: immunoSEQ multiplex PCR; the TCRdb copy retains only in-frame clones and omits some. Of 160,000 or so clones listed, over 8.5% are singletons. Sequencing was performed on central memory CD4+ T cells from blood. The receptors derive from a man aged 18 to 30 in good health.

This clone was observed at least ten times. This chain uses TRBV2 with TRBJ1-1; 9 bases match TRBD1. The CDR3 has 13 amino acids. V lost 6 bases, J lost 7 bases, and 6 bases stayed unmatched. Per the germline V gene, CDR1 is SNHLY and CDR2 is FYNNEI. CDR3 DNA: TGTGCCAGCAGGAGAGGGGGACAGGGTGAAGCTTTCTTT. Residues: CASRRGGQGEAFF.

V and J are TRBV20-1 and TRBJ2-2; unclear D gene. CDR1 and CDR2 from the germline V gene are DFQATT and SNEGSKA (reference sequence). This CDR3 region has 11 residues. Trimming cost V 6 bases and J 4 bases, with 6 bases left between them. CDR3 sequence (DNA): TGCAGTGCAGATTCCACCGGGGAGCTGTTTTTT. Translating it yields CSADSTGELFF.

About this clone: The same CDR3 arises from other DNA sequences in this sample as well. This chain connects TRBV5-1 to TRBJ1-4; 9 nucleotides agree with TRBD1. Germline V gene sequence: CDR1 SGHRS, CDR2 YFSETQ. Trimming at V came to 3 bases and at J to 5 bases, leaving 2 bases not matched to a gene. The CDR3 consists of 14 residues. CDR3 nucleotide sequence: TGCGCCAGCAGCTCGGACAGGGGAAATGAAAAACTGTTTTTT. It codes for CASSSDRGNEKLFF.

This clone was picked up many times. The gene calls are TRBV5-4 and TRBJ1-2; no reliable D call. V was shortened by 1 base and J by 8 bases, with 6 bases between the two germline ends. Germline values: CDR1 SGHNT, CDR2 YYREEE (reference sequence). The CDR3 runs 11 residues. CDR3 DNA sequence: TGTGCCAGCAGCTTGAACTTCGGCTACACCTTC. Protein sequence: CASSLNFGYTF. The whole variable domain, remainder taken from reference TRBV5-4 and TRBJ1-2, is ETGVTQSPTHLIKTRGQQVTLRCSSQSGHNTVSWYQQALGQGPQFIFQYYREEENGRGNFPPRFSGLQFPNYSSELNVNALELDDSALYLCASSLNFGYTFGSGTRLTVV.

There are a few counts of this clone. This rearrangement joins TRBV29-1 to TRBJ2-2; possible D gene TRBD1, 6 bases. The CDR3 loop spans 14 amino acids. Germline CDR1 reads SQVTM; CDR2 reads ANQGSEA. The V and J ends lost 1 base and 6 bases respectively, with 12 bases between them. The CDR3 sequence: CSVEVGQGSGELFF. The CDR3 DNA sequence: TGCAGCGTTGAAGTGGGGCAGGGGTCCGGGGAGCTGTTTTTT.

This clone appeared a few times. This chain joins TRBV20-1 and TRBJ1-1, with a tentative D call TRBD1 (6 bases). This CDR3 has 11 residues. Germline CDR1 is DFQATT and CDR2 is SNEGSKA (reference sequence). Trimming cost V 5 bases and J 10 bases, with 14 bases left between them. The DNA for the CDR3 is TGCAGTGCTCCCACACCGACAGGAGCTTTCTTT. Protein: CSAPTPTGAFF.

In this sample, this clone turned up a few times. The J gene is TRBJ1-2, the V gene TRBV11-2; 9 bases fit TRBD1. The CDR3 is 15 residues long. Germline V gene data show CDR1 as SGHAT and CDR2 as FQNNGV. The trim removed 4 bases at V and 2 bases at J, leaving 5 bases unmatched. CDR3 DNA: TGTGCCAGCAGCTCCTTCGGGACAGGGAACTATGGCTACACCTTC. This encodes CASSSFGTGNYGYTF.

This sequence joins TRBV5-4 and TRBJ1-3; D call uncertain. Trimming stripped 4 bases from V and 0 bases from J, with 14 bases between. The germline CDR1 and CDR2 sequences are SGHNT and YYREEE (reference sequence). This CDR3 is built from 16 residues. The CDR3 loop is CASSAGLTSSGNTIYF. CDR3 DNA: TGTGCCAGCAGCGCCGGTCTGACCTCCTCTGGAAACACCATATATTTT.

V gene TRBV4-2 combines with J gene TRBJ2-3; D may be TRBD1 or TRBD2 (5 bases each). From germline, CDR1 is LGHNA and CDR2 YNFKEQ. This CDR3 comprises 14 residues. V lost 3 bases and J 6 bases, leaving 13 bases between the germline ends. The CDR3 sequence is CASSQERGGDTQYF. CDR3 sequence (DNA): TGTGCCAGCAGCCAGGAGAGGGGCGGGGATACGCAGTATTTT.

This chain connects TRBV4-3 to TRBJ1-1; D might be TRBD1 (6 bases). Trimming left V 1 base short and J 2 bases short, with 8 bases between. Germline V gene lookup returns CDR1 LGHNA and CDR2 YSLEER. This CDR3 has 14 residues. The CDR3 reads CASSQGQANTEAFF. The CDR3 nucleotides are TGCGCCAGCAGCCAAGGACAGGCTAACACTGAAGCTTTCTTT.

This clone was observed a handful of times. The chain uses TRBV21-1 and TRBJ1-2; the table assigns TRBD1, which was not confirmed against the DNA. TRBV21-1 is listed as a pseudogene. The CDR3 sequence is 13 residues long. The CDR3 nucleotides read TGTGCCAGCAGCAAAGACAGGGACTATGGCTACACCTTC. Its translation: CASSKDRDYGYTF.

This chain links TRBV9 with TRBJ2-5; a possible D gene is TRBD2 (6 bases). V was trimmed by 3 bases and J by 4 bases, leaving 16 bases between them. CDR1 and CDR2 from the germline V gene are SGDLS and YYNGEE. CDR3 length equals 15 residues. The CDR3 DNA reads TGTGCCAGCAGCGCAACGGGACTTACGCGAGAGACCCAGTACTTC. It codes for CASSATGLTRETQYF.

The chain carries TRBV15 and TRBJ2-3; D is possibly TRBD2 (5 bases). The CDR3 has 16 residues. The germline CDR1 and CDR2 sequences are LNHNV and YYDKDF (reference sequence). Between the trimmed V and J ends, which lost 2 bases and 0 bases, there was a span of 12 bases. The CDR3, as DNA: TGTGCCACCAGCAGAAAAGGCGGGTTCAGCACAGATACGCAGTATTTT. This gives the protein CATSRKGGFSTDTQYF.

A few counts support this clone. This chain uses TRBV4-2 with TRBJ2-3; D not certain. CDR1 and CDR2 (germline): LGHNA, YNFKEQ. Trimming stripped 1 base from V and 1 base from J, with 12 bases between. The length of the CDR3 is 16 residues. CDR3 sequence: CASSQVGVVGTDTQYF. CDR3 DNA sequence: TGTGCCAGCAGCCAAGTTGGGGTCGTGGGCACAGATACGCAGTATTTT.